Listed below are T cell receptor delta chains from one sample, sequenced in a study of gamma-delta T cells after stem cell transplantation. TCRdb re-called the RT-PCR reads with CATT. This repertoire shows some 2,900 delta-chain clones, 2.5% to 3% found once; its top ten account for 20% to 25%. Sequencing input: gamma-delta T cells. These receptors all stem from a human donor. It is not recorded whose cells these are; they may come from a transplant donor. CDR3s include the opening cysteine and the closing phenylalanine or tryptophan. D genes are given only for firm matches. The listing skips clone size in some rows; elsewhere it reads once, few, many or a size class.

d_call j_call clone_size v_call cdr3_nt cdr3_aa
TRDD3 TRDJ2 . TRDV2 TGTGCCTGTGACTTACTGGGGGCTTTGACAGCACACCTCTTCTTT CACDLLGALTAHLFF
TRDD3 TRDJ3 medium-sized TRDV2 TGTGCCTGTGACACCGCTCGGTCTGGGGGATACGAGGGGTCCTGGGACACCCGACAGATGTTTTTC CACDTARSGGYEGSWDTRQMFF
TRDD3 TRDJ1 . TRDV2 TGTGCCTGTGACCCGATACTGGGGGATACGGGGCTACGAGGCACCGATACACTCATCTTT CACDPILGDTGLRGTDTLIF
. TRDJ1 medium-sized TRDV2 TGTGCCTGTGACCCCGTTCCGTCGTACACCGATAAACTCATCTTT CACDPVPSYTDKLIF
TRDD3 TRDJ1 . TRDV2 TGTGCCTGTGACCGGCTCGTACTGGGGGATAGCGGCACCGATAAACTCATCTTT CACDRLVLGDSGTDKLIF
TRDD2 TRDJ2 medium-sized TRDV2 TGTGCCTGTGACACTCTACTTCCTACGACCGCCGGGGGGTCAGCACAACTCTTCTTT CACDTLLPTTAGGSAQLFF
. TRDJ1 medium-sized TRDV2 TGTGCCTGTGACGCCTTAGCGGCGGATAAACTCATCTTT CACDALAADKLIF
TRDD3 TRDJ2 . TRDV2 TGTGCCTGTGACACCCTCCACCGTACTGGGGGATCCCGCTCCGCACAACTCTTCTTT CACDTLHRTGGSRSAQLFF
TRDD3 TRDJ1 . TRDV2 TGTGCCTGTGACTCCCTGGGGGCTACAACCGATAACCTCATCTTT CACDSLGATTDNLIF
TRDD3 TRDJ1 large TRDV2 TGTGCCTGTGACCCCGTACTGGGGGATACGAGGGTCACCGATAAACTCATCTTT CACDPVLGDTRVTDKLIF
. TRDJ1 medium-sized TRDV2 TGTGCCTGTGACACCCTAGCCGCGGAGGGCCCCGATAAACTCATCTTT CACDTLAAEGPDKLIF